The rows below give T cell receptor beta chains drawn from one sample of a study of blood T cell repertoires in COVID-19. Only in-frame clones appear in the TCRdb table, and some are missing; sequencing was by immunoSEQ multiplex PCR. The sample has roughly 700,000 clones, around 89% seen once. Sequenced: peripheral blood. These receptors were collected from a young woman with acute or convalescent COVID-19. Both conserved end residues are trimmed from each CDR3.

cdr3_aa: ASSEVKRGLAGGSSYNEQF
cdr3_length: 19
v_call: TRBV2

cdr3_aa: ASSASGTGYEQY
cdr3_length: 12
v_call: TRBV10-2

cdr3_aa: ASSQGGGTTYEQY
cdr3_length: 13
v_call: TRBV3-1/TRBV3-2

cdr3_aa: AITKIRGNAGELF
cdr3_length: 13
v_call: TRBV15

cdr3_aa: ASSLELWGAYGYT
cdr3_length: 13
v_call: TRBV5-1

cdr3_aa: ASSQSPAPPRDQPQH
cdr3_length: 15
v_call: TRBV4-1

cdr3_aa: ASTRRGLGYGYT
cdr3_length: 12
v_call: TRBV6-5

cdr3_aa: ASSPGGARYYGYT
cdr3_length: 13
v_call: TRBV5-8

cdr3_aa: ASSDSSSGSTDTQY
cdr3_length: 14
v_call: TRBV6-4

cdr3_aa: ASSPGTVNTEAF
cdr3_length: 12
v_call: TRBV5-1

cdr3_aa: ASSLRLAGDNEQF
cdr3_length: 13
v_call: TRBV11-2

cdr3_aa: ASSLASDRLAQPQH
cdr3_length: 14
v_call: TRBV7-2

cdr3_aa: ASSLGTGKSYEQY
cdr3_length: 13
v_call: TRBV18

cdr3_aa: ASRTGVYEQY
cdr3_length: 10
v_call: TRBV6-5

cdr3_aa: ASSVTGTSGLEQY
cdr3_length: 13
v_call: TRBV9

cdr3_aa: ASSVDFGGLRNTGELF
cdr3_length: 16
v_call: TRBV9

cdr3_aa: ASSERTGWGNTIY
cdr3_length: 13
v_call: TRBV5-1

cdr3_aa: ASSSTGARGTEAF
cdr3_length: 13
v_call: TRBV7-3

cdr3_aa: ASSQSKTGNTEAF
cdr3_length: 13
v_call: TRBV27

cdr3_aa: ASSYSTRTGVTEAF
cdr3_length: 14
v_call: TRBV6-5

cdr3_aa: ASSAGGNQPQH
cdr3_length: 11
v_call: TRBV7-3

cdr3_aa: ASTFLAPSSYNSPLH
cdr3_length: 15
v_call: TRBV2

cdr3_aa: ASSTAVVGGYEQY
cdr3_length: 13
v_call: TRBV6-2/TRBV6-3

cdr3_aa: ASRQGFNYGYT
cdr3_length: 11
v_call: TRBV6-7

cdr3_aa: ASSFYLLAGGREQF
cdr3_length: 14
v_call: TRBV5-5

cdr3_aa: ASSPRDRELRGSGTQY
cdr3_length: 16
v_call: TRBV5-1

cdr3_aa: ASSPSDLNTEAF
cdr3_length: 12
v_call: TRBV23-1

cdr3_aa: ASSYCEPRGGGTIY
cdr3_length: 14
v_call: TRBV6-7

cdr3_aa: ASSLRGSGYT
cdr3_length: 10
v_call: TRBV19

cdr3_aa: ASRSPSSRGGETQY
cdr3_length: 14
v_call: TRBV6-5

cdr3_aa: ASSRDPDRVYNSPLH
cdr3_length: 15
v_call: TRBV7-9

cdr3_aa: ASSYYGRSGRKGYT
cdr3_length: 14
v_call: TRBV6-5

cdr3_aa: SARISAGQY
cdr3_length: 9
v_call: TRBV20-1

cdr3_aa: ASSETTYEQY
cdr3_length: 10
v_call: TRBV2

cdr3_aa: ATSAAGLLGSTEAF
cdr3_length: 14
v_call: TRBV24-1

cdr3_aa: ASSEQANYGYT
cdr3_length: 11
v_call: TRBV18

cdr3_aa: ASSQEQGVSNSPLH
cdr3_length: 14
v_call: TRBV3-1/TRBV3-2

cdr3_aa: ASSNSGGAYEQY
cdr3_length: 12
v_call: TRBV14

cdr3_aa: ASSPSNRADTQY
cdr3_length: 12
v_call: TRBV4-3

cdr3_aa: ASSLVQNYGYT
cdr3_length: 11
v_call: TRBV12-3/TRBV12-4

cdr3_aa: AWRWYRGKSSGNTIY
cdr3_length: 15
v_call: TRBV30

cdr3_aa: ASSPPARVWGWELF
cdr3_length: 14
v_call: TRBV5-6

cdr3_aa: ATSYRGLTDTQY
cdr3_length: 12
v_call: TRBV24-1

cdr3_aa: ASSPGGLGETQY
cdr3_length: 12
v_call: TRBV3-1/TRBV3-2

cdr3_aa: ASSEFFQETIAKNIQY
cdr3_length: 16
v_call: TRBV6-1

cdr3_aa: ASSLGGLFYEQY
cdr3_length: 12
v_call: TRBV5-4

cdr3_aa: ASSSLQGAGTEAF
cdr3_length: 13
v_call: TRBV6-5

cdr3_aa: ASSFSGGGNIQY
cdr3_length: 12
v_call: TRBV7-2

cdr3_aa: ASSLRQETGIPGDTEAF
cdr3_length: 17
v_call: TRBV5-6

cdr3_aa: ASSGPRQGRTEAF
cdr3_length: 13
v_call: TRBV6-4

cdr3_aa: ASRTGFGYT
cdr3_length: 9
v_call: TRBV11-2

cdr3_aa: ASSSNAGGNEKLF
cdr3_length: 13
v_call: TRBV18